What follows are 10 T cell receptor beta chains derived from one specimen sequenced in a study of cytomegalovirus exposure and HLA in healthy donors. The PCR had 60 Vbeta and 13 Jbeta primers. The repertoire was sequenced with immunoSEQ multiplex PCR; TCRdb's copy has only in-frame clones and lacks some. This table holds around 65,000 clones. Sequencing was performed on PBMCs. The receptor set was obtained from a boy aged 5-17 years in good health and CMV-seronegative.

The V gene is TRBV5-4, the J gene TRBJ2-2; 8 bases map to TRBD2. The CDR3 has 15 amino acids. Trimming removed 7 bases from V and 3 bases from J; junction bases left unmatched: 8. Germline V gene lookup returns CDR1 SGHNT and CDR2 YYREEE (reference sequence). DNA for the CDR3: TGTGCCAGCGGATCTTGGACTAGCCACACCGGGGAGCTGTTTTTT. This encodes CASGSWTSHTGELFF. Full variable domain (missing parts from reference TRBV5-4 and TRBJ2-2): ETGVTQSPTHLIKTRGQQVTLRCSSQSGHNTVSWYQQALGQGPQFIFQYYREEENGRGNFPPRFSGLQFPNYSSELNVNALELDDSALYLCASGSWTSHTGELFFGEGSRLTVL.

This sequence joins TRBV29-1 and TRBJ2-2; D remains unclear. Germline lookup yields CDR1 SQVTM and CDR2 ANQGSEA. CDR3 length: 13 residues. Trimming removed 3 bases at V and 0 bases at J, with 5 bases between. The CDR3 DNA reads as TGCAGCGTTGATCCATCGAACACCGGGGAGCTGTTTTTT. Amino acids: CSVDPSNTGELFF.

This rearrangement joins TRBV25-1 to TRBJ1-3, with 9 bases fitting TRBD1. Germline CDR1 and CDR2: MGHDK and SYGVNS. The trim removed 2 bases at V and 8 bases at J, leaving 7 bases unmatched. This CDR3 has 15 amino acids. CDR3 protein: CASSEPGQGGHTIYF. The DNA for the CDR3 is TGTGCCAGCAGTGAACCGGGACAGGGCGGACACACCATATATTTT.

This chain uses TRBV6-5 with TRBJ2-7; TRBD1 aligns across 10 bases. The CDR3 has 15 residues. Germline-derived CDR1 and CDR2 are MNHEY and SVGAGI. V lost 5 bases, J lost 4 bases, and 8 bases stayed unmatched. Here the CDR3 DNA reads TGTGCCAGCAGTAGACAGGGGGCCGAAGGGTACGAGCAGTACTTC. Amino acids: CASSRQGAEGYEQYF.

J is TRBJ1-3 and V is TRBV6-1; 7 bases line up with TRBD1. The CDR3 sequence is 15 residues long. The germline V gene encodes CDR1 MNHNS and CDR2 SASEGT. After removal of 4 bases from V and 0 bases from J, the junction contained 3 bases not matched to a gene. This chain's CDR3 is CASSAGQSSGNTIYF. Here the CDR3 DNA reads TGTGCCAGCAGTGCGGGACAGTCCTCTGGAAACACCATATATTTT.

V gene TRBV4-1 combines with J gene TRBJ2-3; TRBD2 matches 12 bases. The germline V gene has CDR1 MGHRA and CDR2 YSYEKL. V lost 4 bases, J lost 4 bases, and 3 bases stayed unmatched. The CDR3 extends over 15 amino acids. The CDR3 bases are TGCGCCAGCAGCCCGACTAGCGGGAGTTCAGATACGCAGTATTTT. Protein: CASSPTSGSSDTQYF.

The chain recombines TRBV18 with TRBJ2-7; D may be TRBD1 (5 bases). Per the germline V gene, CDR1 is KGHSH and CDR2 is LQKENI. Trimming took 2 bases from V and 0 from J, leaving 11 bases between them. This CDR3 has 15 amino acids. The CDR3 DNA is TGTGCCAGCTCACCAGGGCAGGGCTTCTCCTACGAGCAGTACTTC. Residues: CASSPGQGFSYEQYF.

CDR3 amino acids: CASSRQGLAGVYEQYF. CDR3 coding DNA: TGTGCCAGCAGCCGCCAGGGACTAGCGGGAGTATATGAGCAGTACTTC. The rearrangement links TRBV7-2 to TRBJ2-7; the match to TRBD2 covers 14 bases. The CDR3 totals 16 residues. CDR1 and CDR2 from the germline V gene are SGHTA and FQGNSA. Trimming cost V 5 bases and J 7 bases; bases outside gene matches: 10.

The chain joins TRBV5-4 to TRBJ1-4; no clear D gene. Germline CDR1 SGHNT, CDR2 YYREEE (reference sequence). Trimming cost V 0 bases and J 7 bases, with 16 bases left between them. The CDR3 is made up of 16 amino acids. CDR3 sequence: CASSLAVRGRGEKLFF. For the CDR3, the DNA is TGTGCCAGCAGCTTGGCTGTTAGAGGGCGGGGTGAAAAACTGTTTTTT.

The gene calls are TRBV27 and TRBJ1-2, with 7 bases matching TRBD1. V lost 5 bases, J lost 5 bases, and 5 bases stayed unmatched. The germline V gene has CDR1 MNHEY and CDR2 SMNVEV (reference sequence). The CDR3 is 13 amino acids. The CDR3 region is CASSKGQSYGYTF. DNA of the CDR3: TGTGCCAGCAGTAAGGGACAGAGTTATGGCTACACCTTC.